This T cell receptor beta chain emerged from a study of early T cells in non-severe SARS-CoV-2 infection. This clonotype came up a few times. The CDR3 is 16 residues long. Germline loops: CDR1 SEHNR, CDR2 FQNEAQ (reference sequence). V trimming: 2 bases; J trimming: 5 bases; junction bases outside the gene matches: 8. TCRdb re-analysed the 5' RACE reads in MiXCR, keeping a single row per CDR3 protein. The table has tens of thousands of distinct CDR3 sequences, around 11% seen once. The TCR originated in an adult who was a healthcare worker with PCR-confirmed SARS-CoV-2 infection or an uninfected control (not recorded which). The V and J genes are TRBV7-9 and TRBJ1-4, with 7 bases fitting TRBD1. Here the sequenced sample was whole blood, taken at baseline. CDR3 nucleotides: TGTGCCAGCAGCTTAAGAGGGGGCGCGGGGAATGAAAAACTGTTTTTT. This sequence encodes CASSLRGGAGNEKLFF. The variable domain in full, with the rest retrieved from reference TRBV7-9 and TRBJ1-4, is DTGVSQNPRHKITKRGQNVTFRCDPISEHNRLYWYRQTLGQGPEFLTYFQNEAQLEKSRLLSDRFSAERPKGSFSTLEIQRTEQGDSAMYLCASSLRGGAGNEKLFFGSGTQLSVL.